Below, one T cell receptor (beta chain) is given with its context. CDR1 and CDR2 from the germline V gene are KGHSH and LQKENI. The CDR3 covers 15 residues. Trimming left V 3 bases short and J 2 bases short, with 11 bases between. The table came from immunoSEQ multiplex PCR; TCRdb's copy has only in-frame clones and leaves some out. Here the sample spans under 300,000 clones, about 91% being singletons. The sample comes from a study of blood T cell repertoires in COVID-19. This clonotype originated in a woman aged 40 to 50 with acute COVID-19. The V call is TRBV18, the J call TRBJ2-1, with D maybe TRBD2 (6 bases). Sequences were obtained from PBMCs or T cells enriched from blood (not recorded which). The CDR3 protein is CASSPSGAPYNEQFF. CDR3 coding DNA: TGTGCCAGCTCACCTTCGGGAGCCCCCTACAATGAGCAGTTCTTC.